This TCR beta chain was documented in a study of response to subunit inactivated influenza vaccine. CDR3 length equals 15 residues. CDR1 DFQATT and CDR2 SNEGSKA come from the germline V gene (reference sequence). V was clipped by 1 base and J by 0 bases; unmatched bases: 2. TCRdb reanalysed the RT-PCR reads using MiXCR and keeps one entry per CDR3 protein. This table holds just under 550,000 distinct CDR3 sequences, 20% to 25% found once. This clonotype was seen at least ten times. Separately, the same data were catalogued under a study of T cells expressing NK-cell markers. That paper notes: TCR beta libraries carry UMIs added by 5'RACE template switching. With respect to HCMV, seven of the eight sequenced donors were seropositive, and one was seronegative. Similarly, these clonotypes led the CD3+CD56-NKG2C+ fraction as well in a handful of donors. It was still unclear whether expanded NKG2C+ T cell clones were HCMV specific.

This TCR came from a man aged 50 to 59 who received an inactivated influenza vaccine. V gene TRBV20-1 combines with J gene TRBJ2-7; the match to TRBD2 covers 11 bases. This material consisted of CD4+ T cells sorted from PBMCs, taken about 13 days after vaccination. The CDR3 reads CSARVGLAGSYEQYF. In nucleotides, the CDR3 is TGCAGTGCTAGAGTCGGACTAGCGGGCTCCTACGAGCAGTACTTC.